One and the same sample provided the 29 T cell receptor beta chains below, sequenced in a study of blood T cells in healthy people across ages. A second about 7 to 12 cycle PCR used barcoded and J-beta primers. Via MiXCR, TCRdb re-called the 5' RACE reads, giving one row per CDR3 protein. The sample yields more than 800,000 distinct CDR3 sequences, less than 35% seen once. Source material: blood. These TCRs come from a woman older than 75 in good health.

Concerning this clonotype itself: Germline is not matched at one junction end, which may reflect a read error. The chain employs TRBV28 and TRBJ2-7; TRBD1 agrees at 11 bases. There are 15 residues in the CDR3. Germline CDR1 reads MDHEN; CDR2 reads SYDVKM. The CDR3 bases are TGTGCCAGCTCTAAGGCGGGGGGACAGGGGGATCCGAGAGGCTTC. Translated: CASSKAGGQGDPRGF.

This clonotype turned up a few times. The gene calls are TRBV5-1 and TRBJ1-1; unclear D gene. Trimming shortened V by 4 bases and J by 0 bases, and 10 bases separated the two germline ends. From germline, CDR1 is SGHRS and CDR2 YFSETQ. The length of the CDR3 is 14 residues. CDR3 protein: CASSTDGMNTEAFF. In DNA, the CDR3 is TGCGCCAGCAGCACTGACGGAATGAACACTGAAGCTTTCTTT.

This clonotype turned up a few times. The gene calls are TRBV5-5 and TRBJ1-1; tentative D call: TRBD1 (6 bases). Trimming removed 4 bases from V and 1 base from J, with 26 bases in between. Germline CDR1 and CDR2: SGHKS and YYEKEE (reference sequence). The CDR3 is made up of 19 amino acids. Here the CDR3 DNA reads TGTGCCAGCAGCCGATCGGTAGGGGGGCAGGGGAACGGGAACACTGAAGCTTTCTTT. Protein product: CASSRSVGGQGNGNTEAFF.

This clonotype came up many times. The junction departs from the called germline gene at one end, perhaps through a read error. The chain couples TRBV14 to TRBJ2-5; D is perhaps TRBD2 (5 bases). This CDR3 region has 18 residues. From germline, CDR1 is SGHDN and CDR2 FVKESK. DNA for the CDR3: TGTGCCAGCAGACAAGTCAACCGATCTCGGGGTTTACAAGAGACCCAGTACTTC. Translation: CASRQVNRSRGLQETQYF.

This sequence joins TRBV15 and TRBJ2-2, with TRBD2 identical over 7 bases. The germline CDR1 and CDR2 sequences are LNHNV and YYDKDF (reference sequence). CDR3 size: 16 residues. Trimming cost V 1 base and J 4 bases; bases outside gene matches: 6. The CDR3 sequence is CATSRAGGGGTGELFF. CDR3 DNA sequence: TGTGCCACCAGCAGAGCCGGCGGGGGAGGCACCGGGGAGCTGTTTTTT. Looking up the rest from reference TRBV15 and TRBJ2-2 gives the full variable domain: DAMVIQNPRYQVTQFGKPVTLSCSQTLNHNVMYWYQQKSSQAPKLLFHYYDKDFNNEADTPDNFQSRRPNTSFCFLDIRSPGLGDTAMYLCATSRAGGGGTGELFFGEGSRLTVL.

This chain links TRBV11-3 with TRBJ1-2; tentative D call: TRBD1 (5 bases). Germline V gene sequence: CDR1 SGHNT, CDR2 YENEEA. The CDR3 has 15 amino acids. Trimming removed 1 base from V and 4 bases from J, with 13 bases in between. CDR3 in amino acids: CASSLGVQVPYGYTF. The CDR3 region has the DNA TGTGCCAGCAGCTTAGGGGTACAGGTGCCCTATGGCTACACCTTC.

The CDR3 bases are TGTGCCAGCAGCGTAGGACAGCCGGGCTCCTATGGCTACACCTTC. Protein sequence: CASSVGQPGSYGYTF. V usage is TRBV9 and J usage is TRBJ1-2; a possible D gene is TRBD1 (5 bases). V gave up 0 bases and J gave up 4 bases, with 13 bases separating them. CDR1 and CDR2 (germline): SGDLS, YYNGEE. This CDR3 comprises 15 residues.

This clonotype was found a few times. The genes are TRBV5-5 and TRBJ1-1; 8 bases line up with TRBD1. The CDR3 extends over 15 amino acids. Germline-derived CDR1 and CDR2 are SGHKS and YYEKEE (reference sequence). V shed 3 bases, J shed 2 bases, and the junction held 6 bases outside the gene matches. The CDR3 coding sequence is TGTGCCAGCAGCTGGCTGGGACAGGAAAACACTGAAGCTTTCTTT. Translating it yields CASSWLGQENTEAFF.

The V gene is TRBV29-1, the J gene TRBJ2-7, with 9 nucleotides matching TRBD1. Germline assignment: CDR1 SQVTM and CDR2 ANQGSEA. The CDR3 length is 14 residues. The J segment lost 3 bases and the V segment lost 5 bases, leaving 8 bases of the junction unmatched. CDR3 nucleotide sequence: TGCAGCGTTCTAGGTGGGACAGGGATCTACGAGCAGTACTTC. The encoded protein is CSVLGGTGIYEQYF.

Ten or more counts support this clonotype. This chain connects TRBV20-1 to TRBJ2-3; 10 positions match TRBD2. The CDR3 covers 13 residues. CDR1 is DFQATT, CDR2 SNEGSKA, per germline (reference sequence). V was clipped by 5 bases and J by 7 bases; unmatched bases: 6. The CDR3 sequence is CSAGAGGLNTQYF. The CDR3 DNA reads TGCAGTGCTGGAGCGGGGGGGCTGAATACGCAGTATTTT.

This clonotype was recorded at least ten times. The gene calls are TRBV5-1 and TRBJ2-1; the D is unclear. Germline V CDR1 and CDR2: SGHRS, YFSETQ. Trimming pared 2 bases from V and 15 bases from J, leaving 12 bases between. The CDR3 is made up of 11 amino acids. CDR3 loop: CASSLGATRFF. Here the CDR3 DNA reads TGCGCCAGCAGCTTAGGCGCCACGCGGTTCTTC.

Turning to this clonotype: It may be a read error: a sequence one base away is much more abundant. The V and J genes are TRBV20-1 and TRBJ1-2, with 9 bases identical to TRBD1. Trimming cost V 6 bases and J 7 bases; bases outside gene matches: 9. Germline CDR1 DFQATT, CDR2 SNEGSKA (reference sequence). There are 13 residues in the CDR3. The CDR3 bases are TGCAGTGCAGAACAGGGGGCAGTTAGTGGCTACACCTTC. This sequence encodes CSAEQGAVSGYTF.

Only a few counts were recorded for this clonotype. The chain joins TRBV5-6 to TRBJ1-2; TRBD1 agrees at 8 bases. J gave up 12 bases and V 4 bases, and 5 bases lay outside the gene matches. Germline V CDR1 and CDR2: SGHDT, YYEEEE. This CDR3 is built from 11 residues. CDR3 coding DNA: TGTGCCAGCAGCCTGACAGGGGCGGACACCTTC. Translated: CASSLTGADTF.

The chain has TRBV21-1 and TRBJ1-2; TRBD1 was called by the table and not checked on the DNA. TRBV21-1 counts as a pseudogene. The CDR3 has 20 residues. CDR3 sequence reads: CASSKARMEVLGQGDYGYTF. Written as DNA, the CDR3 is TGTGCCAGCAGCAAAGCGCGGATGGAGGTATTAGGACAGGGGGACTATGGCTACACCTTC.

V gene TRBV28 combines with J gene TRBJ2-6; 11 bases match TRBD1. The CDR3 extends over 18 amino acids. The germline CDR1 and CDR2 sequences are MDHEN and SYDVKM. V lost 5 bases and J lost 1; bases outside the gene matches: 7. The CDR3 here is CASSPYGQGASGANVLTF. The CDR3 bases are TGTGCCAGCAGTCCCTACGGACAGGGGGCGTCTGGGGCCAACGTCCTGACTTTC.

The sample holds many counts of this clonotype. The chain couples TRBV28 to TRBJ2-6; D is unresolved. From germline, CDR1 is MDHEN and CDR2 SYDVKM. Between the trimmed V and J ends, which lost 5 bases and 2 bases, there was a span of 4 bases. The CDR3 sequence is 13 residues long. CDR3 sequence (DNA): TGTGCCAGCAGTCCGACTGGGGCCAACGTCCTGACTTTC. Its protein is CASSPTGANVLTF.

This clonotype came up many times. The J gene is TRBJ2-1, the V gene TRBV7-9; 9 bases are a match to TRBD2. The CDR3 spans 13 residues. In germline, CDR1 is SEHNR, CDR2 FQNEAQ (reference sequence). The V gene end was trimmed by 11 bases and the J gene end by 7 bases; junction bases not matched to a gene: 9. The CDR3 region is CALGLAGENEQFF. The CDR3 DNA is TGTGCCCTGGGATTAGCGGGGGAGAATGAGCAGTTCTTC.

With regard to this clonotype: With a much larger clone just one base away, this may be a read error. The rearrangement joins TRBV10-2 to TRBJ2-7; D is unresolved. The germline V gene encodes CDR1 WSHSY and CDR2 SAAADI. This CDR3 has 11 amino acids. The CDR3 nucleotides read TGCGCCGGCAGCCATTTCTCCGAGCAGTACTTC. Its protein product is CAGSHFSEQYF.

This clonotype turned up a few times. A read error is possible here, since a much larger clone lies one base away. The rearrangement links TRBV20-1 to TRBJ2-7, with D possibly TRBD2 on 6 matching bases. The V end lost 3 bases, the J end lost 4 bases, and 28 bases lay between the germline ends. The CDR3 loop spans 18 amino acids. Germline V lookup: CDR1 DFQATT, CDR2 SNEGSKA (reference sequence). The CDR3 region has the DNA TGCAGTGCTAGTGGACCCGGAGGGGCCGGCCCCTCTGGATACGAGCAGTACTTC. It encodes CSASGPGGAGPSGYEQYF.

The CDR3 loop reads CASSTLGTGRTEAFF. The DNA of the CDR3 is TGTGCCAGTAGTACCTTAGGGACAGGCCGCACTGAAGCTTTCTTT. V is TRBV19 and J is TRBJ1-1; TRBD1 matches at 8 bases. V lost 4 bases, J lost 4 bases, and 8 bases stayed unmatched. The CDR3 has 15 amino acids. Looked up from germline, CDR1 is LNHDA and CDR2 is SQIVND (reference sequence).

This clonotype was recorded at least ten times. The genes are TRBV4-2 and TRBJ2-1, with 9 bases lining up with TRBD2. There are 16 residues in the CDR3. Germline-derived CDR1 and CDR2 are LGHNA and YNFKEQ. Trimming took 1 base from V and 10 from J; bases not matched to a gene: 11. CDR3 bases: TGTGCCAGCAGCCAAGTCTCTAGCGGGGAAGTGATGGAGCAGTTCTTC. It codes for CASSQVSSGEVMEQFF.

This clonotype was seen a few times. The CDR3 sequence: CASSTRPGPNTEAFF. The DNA for the CDR3 is TGCGCCAGCAGCACGCGGCCGGGACCGAACACTGAAGCTTTCTTT. V is TRBV5-1 and J is TRBJ1-1, with a tentative D call TRBD1 (5 bases). This CDR3 is 15 amino acids long. Germline loops: CDR1 SGHRS, CDR2 YFSETQ. V lost 4 bases, J lost 1 base, and 14 bases lay in between.

This clonotype was seen repeatedly, ten times or more. CDR3 nucleotide sequence: TGTGCCAGCAGCCATAGAGCGGGGGAGGAAGAGACCCAGTACTTC. It translates to CASSHRAGEEETQYF. The chain is built from TRBV7-2 and TRBJ2-5, with 8 bases fitting TRBD2. CDR1 SGHTA and CDR2 FQGNSA come from the germline V gene. The CDR3 has 15 residues. J gave up 3 bases and V 5 bases, and 8 bases lay outside the gene matches.

This clonotype was seen only once. The rearrangement joins TRBV5-5 to TRBJ2-4; TRBD1 agrees at 9 bases. The tail of the sequence fits TRBJ2-7 better, so the J call may be wrong. CDR1 is SGHKS, CDR2 YYEKEE, per germline (reference sequence). This CDR3 contains 15 residues. Here the CDR3 DNA reads TGTGTCGGCAGCATCCGACAGGGGGGCTCCTACGAGCAGTACTTC. This sequence encodes CVGSIRQGGSYEQYF.

There are many counts of this clonotype. The chain recombines TRBV7-2 with TRBJ1-2; 9 positions match TRBD1. Germline trimming cut 6 bases from V and 8 bases from J; bases unmatched to any gene: 10. The CDR3 runs 14 residues. Germline V gives CDR1 SGHTA, CDR2 FQGNSA. This CDR3 reads CASSFGQGRSGYTF. The DNA of the CDR3 is TGTGCCAGCAGTTTCGGACAGGGGAGGAGCGGCTACACCTTC.

This clonotype was observed once. J is TRBJ2-1 and V is TRBV20-1, with 7 bases identical to TRBD2. V trimming: 1 base; J trimming: 5 bases; junction bases outside the gene matches: 11. From germline, CDR1 is DFQATT and CDR2 SNEGSKA (reference sequence). This CDR3 is built from 16 residues. CDR3 sequence (DNA): TGCAGTGCTAGAGCGGCCCCGGGACTACCAAACAATGAGCAGTTCTTC. Residues: CSARAAPGLPNNEQFF.

In regard to this clonotype: A read error may be the cause here, since a much bigger clone is one base away. The rearrangement joins TRBV2 to TRBJ2-5; D perhaps matches TRBD2 (6 bases). Gene TRBJ2-7 matches the end of the DNA better, so the J call may be wrong. The germline V gene encodes CDR1 SNHLY and CDR2 FYNNEI. This CDR3 comprises 12 residues. The CDR3 here is CASGGGDHEQYF. The CDR3 DNA is TGTGCCAGCGGTGGAGGGGACCACGAGCAGTACTTC.

This clonotype was seen repeatedly, ten times or more. This chain connects TRBV27 to TRBJ2-1; D remains ambiguous. Germline values: CDR1 MNHEY, CDR2 SMNVEV (reference sequence). The CDR3 has 13 amino acids. The ends were cut back, 3 bases at V and 6 bases at J, with 9 bases in the middle. CDR3 amino acids: CASSFRISNEQFF. CDR3 bases: TGTGCCAGCAGTTTCCGAATTTCCAATGAGCAGTTCTTC.

This chain's CDR3 is CSARAHSFRQKDEAFF. In DNA, the CDR3 is TGCAGTGCTAGAGCCCATAGTTTTCGACAGAAAGATGAAGCTTTCTTT. V usage is TRBV20-1 and J usage is TRBJ1-1; D perhaps matches TRBD1 (5 bases). Looked up from germline, CDR1 is DFQATT and CDR2 is SNEGSKA (reference sequence). V shed 1 base and J shed 7 bases, with 22 bases lying between them. CDR3 length: 16 amino acids.